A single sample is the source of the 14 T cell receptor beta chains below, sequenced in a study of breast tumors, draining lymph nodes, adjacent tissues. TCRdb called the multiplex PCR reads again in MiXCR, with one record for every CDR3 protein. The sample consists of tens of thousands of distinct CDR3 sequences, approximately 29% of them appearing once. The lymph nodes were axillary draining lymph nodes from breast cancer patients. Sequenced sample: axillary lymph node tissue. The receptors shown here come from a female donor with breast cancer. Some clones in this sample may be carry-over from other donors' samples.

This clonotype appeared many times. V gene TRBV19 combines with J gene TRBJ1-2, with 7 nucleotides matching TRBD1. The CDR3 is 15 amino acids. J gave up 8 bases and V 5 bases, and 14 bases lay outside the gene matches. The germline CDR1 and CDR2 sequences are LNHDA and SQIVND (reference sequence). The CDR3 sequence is CASSFYTDRANGYTF. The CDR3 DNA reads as TGTGCCAGTAGTTTCTACACTGACAGGGCTAACGGCTACACCTTC.

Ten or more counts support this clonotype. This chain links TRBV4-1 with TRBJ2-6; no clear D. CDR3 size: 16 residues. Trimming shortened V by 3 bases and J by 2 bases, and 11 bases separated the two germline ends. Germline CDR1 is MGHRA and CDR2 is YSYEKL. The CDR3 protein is CASSQAPVAGANVLTF. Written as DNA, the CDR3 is TGCGCCAGCAGCCAGGCCCCGGTAGCTGGGGCCAACGTCCTGACTTTC.

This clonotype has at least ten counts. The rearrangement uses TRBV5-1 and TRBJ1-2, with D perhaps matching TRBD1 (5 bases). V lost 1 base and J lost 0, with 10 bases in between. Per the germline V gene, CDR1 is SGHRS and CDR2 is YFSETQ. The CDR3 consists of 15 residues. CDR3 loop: CASSLQGRPNYGYTF. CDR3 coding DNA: TGCGCCAGCAGCTTGCAGGGCCGGCCTAACTATGGCTACACCTTC.

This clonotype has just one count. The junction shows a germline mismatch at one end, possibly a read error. This chain's CDR3 is CASSARTGTQYF. The DNA for the CDR3 is TGTGCCAGCAGCGCGAGAACAGGTACGCAGTATTTT. This chain connects TRBV11-3 to TRBJ2-3, with D perhaps TRBD1 (5 bases). The CDR3 covers 12 residues. Germline V gene lookup returns CDR1 SGHNT and CDR2 YENEEA.

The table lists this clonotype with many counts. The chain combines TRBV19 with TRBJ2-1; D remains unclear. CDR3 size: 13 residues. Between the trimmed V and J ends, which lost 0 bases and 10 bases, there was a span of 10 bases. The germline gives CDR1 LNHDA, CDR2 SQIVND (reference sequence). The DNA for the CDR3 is TGTGCCAGTAGTATAGATGGGTACCGGGAGCAGTTCTTC. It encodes CASSIDGYREQFF.

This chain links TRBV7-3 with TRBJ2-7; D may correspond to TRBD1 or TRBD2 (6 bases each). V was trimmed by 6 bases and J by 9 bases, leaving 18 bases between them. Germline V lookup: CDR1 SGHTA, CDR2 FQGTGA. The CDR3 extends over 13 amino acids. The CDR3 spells CASSARGTMGQYF. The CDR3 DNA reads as TGTGCCAGCAGTGCCCGGGGGACAATGGGGCAGTACTTC.

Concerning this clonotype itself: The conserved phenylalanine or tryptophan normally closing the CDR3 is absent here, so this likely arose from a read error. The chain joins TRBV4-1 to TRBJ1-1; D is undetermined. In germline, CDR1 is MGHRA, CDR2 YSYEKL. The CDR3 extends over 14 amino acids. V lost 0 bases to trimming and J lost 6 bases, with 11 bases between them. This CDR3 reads CASSQDLGSAEAFL. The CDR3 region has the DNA TGCGCCAGCAGCCAAGATCTAGGTAGCGCTGAAGCTTTCCTT.

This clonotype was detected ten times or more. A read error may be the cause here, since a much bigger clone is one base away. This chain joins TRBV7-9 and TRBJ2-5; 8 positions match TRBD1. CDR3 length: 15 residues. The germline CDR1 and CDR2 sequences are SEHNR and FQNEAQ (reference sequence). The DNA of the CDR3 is TGTGCCAGCAGCTCGGACAGGGCTGGACAAGAGACCCAGCACTTC. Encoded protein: CASSSDRAGQETQHF.

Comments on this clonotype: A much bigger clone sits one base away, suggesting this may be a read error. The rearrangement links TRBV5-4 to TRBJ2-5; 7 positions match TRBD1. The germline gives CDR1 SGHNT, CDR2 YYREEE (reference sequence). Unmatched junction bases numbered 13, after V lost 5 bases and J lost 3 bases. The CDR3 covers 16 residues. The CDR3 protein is CASSPDRAVTKETQYF. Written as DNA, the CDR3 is TGTGCCAGCAGTCCAGACAGGGCAGTGACTAAAGAGACCCAGTACTTC.

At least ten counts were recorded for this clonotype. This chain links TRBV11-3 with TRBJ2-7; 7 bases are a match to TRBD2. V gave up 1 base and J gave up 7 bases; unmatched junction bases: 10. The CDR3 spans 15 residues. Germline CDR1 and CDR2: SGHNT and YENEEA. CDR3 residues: CASSLAAGDLREQYF. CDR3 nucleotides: TGTGCCAGCAGCTTAGCCGCGGGAGATCTGAGGGAGCAGTACTTC.

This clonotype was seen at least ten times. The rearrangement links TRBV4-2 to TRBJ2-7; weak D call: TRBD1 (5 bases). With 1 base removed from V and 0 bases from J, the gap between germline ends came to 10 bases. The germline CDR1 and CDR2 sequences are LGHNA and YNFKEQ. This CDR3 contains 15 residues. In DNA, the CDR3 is TGTGCCAGCAGCCAAGCGCAGGGATTCTCCTACGAGCAGTACTTC. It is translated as CASSQAQGFSYEQYF.

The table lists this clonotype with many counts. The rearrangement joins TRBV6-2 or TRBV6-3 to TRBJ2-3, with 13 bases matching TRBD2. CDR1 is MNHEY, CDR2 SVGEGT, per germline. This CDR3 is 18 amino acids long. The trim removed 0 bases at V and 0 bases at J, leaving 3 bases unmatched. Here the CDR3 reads CASSYSMGLAGSTDTQYF. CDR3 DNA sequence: TGTGCCAGCAGTTACTCGATGGGACTAGCGGGGAGCACAGATACGCAGTATTTT.

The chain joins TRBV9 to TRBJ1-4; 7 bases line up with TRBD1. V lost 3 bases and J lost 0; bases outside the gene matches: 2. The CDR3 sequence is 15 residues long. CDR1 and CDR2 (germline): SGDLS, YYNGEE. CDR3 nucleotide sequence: TGTGCCAGCAGCGAGGGGGCAGCAACTAATGAAAAACTGTTTTTT. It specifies CASSEGAATNEKLFF.

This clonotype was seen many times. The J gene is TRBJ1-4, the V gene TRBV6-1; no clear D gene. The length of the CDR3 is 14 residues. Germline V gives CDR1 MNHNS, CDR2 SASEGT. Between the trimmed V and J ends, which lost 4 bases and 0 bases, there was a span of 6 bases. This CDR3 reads CASSVSATNEKLFF. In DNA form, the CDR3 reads TGTGCCAGCAGTGTGAGTGCAACTAATGAAAAACTGTTTTTT.